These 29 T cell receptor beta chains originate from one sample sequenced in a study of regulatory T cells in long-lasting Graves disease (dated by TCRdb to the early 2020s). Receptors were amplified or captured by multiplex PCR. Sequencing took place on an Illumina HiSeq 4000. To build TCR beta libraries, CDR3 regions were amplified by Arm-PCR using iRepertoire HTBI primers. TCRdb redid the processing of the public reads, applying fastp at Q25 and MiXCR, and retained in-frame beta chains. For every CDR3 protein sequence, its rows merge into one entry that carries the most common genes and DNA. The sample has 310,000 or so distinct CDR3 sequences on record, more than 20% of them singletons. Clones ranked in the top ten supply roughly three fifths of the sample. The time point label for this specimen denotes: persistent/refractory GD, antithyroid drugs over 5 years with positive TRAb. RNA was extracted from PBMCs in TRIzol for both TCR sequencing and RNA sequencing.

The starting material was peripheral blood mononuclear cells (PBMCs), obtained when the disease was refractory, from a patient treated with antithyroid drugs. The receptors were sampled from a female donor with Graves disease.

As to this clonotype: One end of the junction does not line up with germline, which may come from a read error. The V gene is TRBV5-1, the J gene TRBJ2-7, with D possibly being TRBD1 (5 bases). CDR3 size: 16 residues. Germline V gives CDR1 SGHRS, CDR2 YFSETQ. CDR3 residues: CASGLGRETPSYEQYF. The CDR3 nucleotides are TGCGCCAGCGGCTTAGGCAGGGAAACACCCAGCTACGAGCAGTACTTC.

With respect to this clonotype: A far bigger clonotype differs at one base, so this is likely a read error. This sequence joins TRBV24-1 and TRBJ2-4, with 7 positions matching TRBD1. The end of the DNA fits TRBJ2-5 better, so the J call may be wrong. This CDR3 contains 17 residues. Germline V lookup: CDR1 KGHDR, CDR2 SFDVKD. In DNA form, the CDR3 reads TGTGCCACCAGTGATCCCCTTCGGACAGGCCAAGGGGGGACCCAGTACTTC. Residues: CATSDPLRTGQGGTQYF.

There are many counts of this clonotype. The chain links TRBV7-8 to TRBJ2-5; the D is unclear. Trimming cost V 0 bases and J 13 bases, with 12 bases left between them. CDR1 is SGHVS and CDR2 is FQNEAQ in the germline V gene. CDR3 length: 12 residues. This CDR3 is CASSLALREPYF. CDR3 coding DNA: TGTGCCAGCAGCTTAGCGTTAAGAGAACCGTACTTC.

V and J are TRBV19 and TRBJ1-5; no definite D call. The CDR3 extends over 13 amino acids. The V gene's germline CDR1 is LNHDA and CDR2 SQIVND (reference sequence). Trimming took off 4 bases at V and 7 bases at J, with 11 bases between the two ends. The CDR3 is CASSNSRRQPQHF. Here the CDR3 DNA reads TGTGCCAGTAGTAACAGCCGGAGACAGCCCCAGCATTTT. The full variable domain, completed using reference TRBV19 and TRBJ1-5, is DGGITQSPKYLFRKEGQNVTLSCEQNLNHDAMYWYRQDPGQGLRLIYYSQIVNDFQKGDIAEGYSVSREKKESFPLTVTSAQKNPTAFYLCASSNSRRQPQHFGDGTRLSIL.

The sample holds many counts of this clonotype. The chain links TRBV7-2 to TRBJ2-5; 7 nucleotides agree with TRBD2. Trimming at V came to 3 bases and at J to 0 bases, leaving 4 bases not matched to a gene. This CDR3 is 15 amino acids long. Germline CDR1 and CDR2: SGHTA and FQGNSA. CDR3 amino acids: CASSFSGTYQETQYF. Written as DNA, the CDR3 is TGTGCCAGCAGCTTCAGCGGGACGTACCAAGAGACCCAGTACTTC.

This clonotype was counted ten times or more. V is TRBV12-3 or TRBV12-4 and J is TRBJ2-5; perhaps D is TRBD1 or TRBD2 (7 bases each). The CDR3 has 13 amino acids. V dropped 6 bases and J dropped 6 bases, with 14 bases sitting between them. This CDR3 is CASSPRGGQTQYF. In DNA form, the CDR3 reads TGTGCCAGCAGCCCCAGGGGGGGCCAGACCCAGTACTTC.

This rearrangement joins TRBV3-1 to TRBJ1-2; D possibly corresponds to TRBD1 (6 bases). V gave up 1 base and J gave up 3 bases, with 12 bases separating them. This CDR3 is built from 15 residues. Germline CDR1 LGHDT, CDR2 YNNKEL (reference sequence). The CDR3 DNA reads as TGTGCCAGCAGCCAAGGAAAGACAGGTTACTATGGCTACACCTTC. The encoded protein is CASSQGKTGYYGYTF.

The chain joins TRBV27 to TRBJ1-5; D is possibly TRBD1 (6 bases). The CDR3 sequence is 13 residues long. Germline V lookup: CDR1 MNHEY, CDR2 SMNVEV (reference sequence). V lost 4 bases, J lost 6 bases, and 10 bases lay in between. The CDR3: CASSWDIGQPQHF. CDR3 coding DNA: TGTGCCAGCAGTTGGGACATCGGTCAGCCCCAGCATTTT.

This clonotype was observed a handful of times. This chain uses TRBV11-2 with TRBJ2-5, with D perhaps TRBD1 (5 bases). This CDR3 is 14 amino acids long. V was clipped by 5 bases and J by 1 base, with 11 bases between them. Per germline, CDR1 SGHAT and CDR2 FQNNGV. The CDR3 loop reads CASSPVGVQETQYF. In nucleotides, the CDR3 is TGTGCCAGCAGCCCAGTAGGGGTCCAAGAGACCCAGTACTTC.

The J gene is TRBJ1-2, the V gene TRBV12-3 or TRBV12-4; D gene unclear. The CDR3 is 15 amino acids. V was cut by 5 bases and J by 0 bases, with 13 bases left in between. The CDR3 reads CASSPTRAPNYGYTF. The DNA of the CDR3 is TGTGCCAGCAGTCCCACAAGGGCTCCTAACTATGGCTACACCTTC.

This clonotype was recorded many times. Here the CDR3 reads CASSLQRESDTQYF. The CDR3 DNA is TGTGCCAGCAGCTTACAGCGGGAGAGTGATACGCAGTATTTT. The chain recombines TRBV7-2 with TRBJ2-3; 8 bases are a match to TRBD2. The length of the CDR3 is 14 residues. V shed 2 bases and J 6 bases; nucleotides not matched to a gene: 4. Germline CDR1 SGHTA, CDR2 FQGNSA. The full variable domain, in which reference TRBV7-2 and TRBJ2-3 provide the parts outside the CDR3, is GAGVSQSPSNKVTEKGKDVELRCDPISGHTALYWYRQSLGQGLEFLIYFQGNSAPDKSGLPSDRFSAERTGGSVSTLTIQRTQQEDSAVYLCASSLQRESDTQYFGPGTRLTVL.

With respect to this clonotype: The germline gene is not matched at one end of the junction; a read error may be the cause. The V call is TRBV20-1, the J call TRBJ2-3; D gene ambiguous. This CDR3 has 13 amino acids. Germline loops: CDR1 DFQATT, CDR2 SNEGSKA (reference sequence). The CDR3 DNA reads TGCAGTGCTCCACAGCCCGGCACGGATACGCAGTATTTT. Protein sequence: CSAPQPGTDTQYF.

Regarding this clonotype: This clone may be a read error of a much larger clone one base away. The CDR3 loop is CASSPHSDKQYF. CDR3 DNA: TGTGCCAGCAGTCCGCACTCGGACAAGCAGTACTTC. The V call is TRBV6-2 or TRBV6-3, the J call TRBJ2-7, with D perhaps TRBD1 (5 bases). Germline CDR1 and CDR2: MNHEY and SVGEGT. V lost 5 bases, J lost 8 bases, and 13 bases lay in between. The CDR3 loop spans 12 amino acids.

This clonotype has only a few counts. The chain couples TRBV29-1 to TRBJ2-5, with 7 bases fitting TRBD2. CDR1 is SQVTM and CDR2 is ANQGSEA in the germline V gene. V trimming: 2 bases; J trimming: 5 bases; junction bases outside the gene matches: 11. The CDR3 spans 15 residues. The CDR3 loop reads CSVESGGRPEETQYF. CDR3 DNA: TGCAGCGTTGAATCCGGCGGGAGACCAGAGGAGACCCAGTACTTC.

Written as DNA, the CDR3 is TGTGCCAGCATTCCAAGCTGGGGGGCAGATACGCAGTATTTT. This encodes CASIPSWGADTQYF. The V and J genes are TRBV6-1 and TRBJ2-3, with D perhaps matching TRBD2 (6 bases). Germline V lookup: CDR1 MNHNS, CDR2 SASEGT. The CDR3 covers 14 residues. V lost 7 bases and J lost 4, with 15 bases in between.

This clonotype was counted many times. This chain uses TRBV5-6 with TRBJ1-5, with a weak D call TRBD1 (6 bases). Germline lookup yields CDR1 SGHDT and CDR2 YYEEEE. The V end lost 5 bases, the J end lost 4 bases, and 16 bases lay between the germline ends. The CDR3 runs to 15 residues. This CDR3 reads CASSLWGAGNQPQHF. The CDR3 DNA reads TGTGCCAGCAGTTTGTGGGGGGCCGGGAATCAGCCCCAGCATTTT.

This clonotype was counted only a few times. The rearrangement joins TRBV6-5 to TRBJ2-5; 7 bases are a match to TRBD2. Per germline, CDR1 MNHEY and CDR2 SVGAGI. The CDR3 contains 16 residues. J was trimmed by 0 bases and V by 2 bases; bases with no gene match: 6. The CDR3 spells CASSYLFGGDQETQYF. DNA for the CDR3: TGTGCCAGCAGTTACCTTTTTGGGGGGGACCAAGAGACCCAGTACTTC.

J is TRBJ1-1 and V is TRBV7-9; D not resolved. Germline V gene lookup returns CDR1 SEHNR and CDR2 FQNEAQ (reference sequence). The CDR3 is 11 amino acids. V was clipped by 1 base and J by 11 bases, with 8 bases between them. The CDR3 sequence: CASSLGPGAFF. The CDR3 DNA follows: TGTGCCAGCAGCTTAGGGCCGGGGGCTTTCTTT.

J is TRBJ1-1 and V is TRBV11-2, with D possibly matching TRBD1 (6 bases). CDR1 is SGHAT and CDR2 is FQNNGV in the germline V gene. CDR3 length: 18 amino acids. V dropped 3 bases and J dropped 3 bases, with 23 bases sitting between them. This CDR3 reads CASSLSWGGFGLDTEAFF. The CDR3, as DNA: TGTGCCAGCAGCTTGTCTTGGGGGGGCTTTGGACTCGACACTGAAGCTTTCTTT.

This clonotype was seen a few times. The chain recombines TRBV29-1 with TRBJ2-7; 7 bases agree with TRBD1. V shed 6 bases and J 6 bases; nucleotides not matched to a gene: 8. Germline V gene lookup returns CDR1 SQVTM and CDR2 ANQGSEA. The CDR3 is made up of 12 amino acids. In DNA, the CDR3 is TGCAGCGTCCTCTCTGACAGGGCCGAGCAGTACTTC. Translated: CSVLSDRAEQYF.

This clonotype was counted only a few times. Here the CDR3 DNA reads TGCAGCGTTGAAGATACCGGGGAGCTGTTTTTT. Its protein product is CSVEDTGELFF. V gene TRBV29-1 combines with J gene TRBJ2-2; the D is unclear. This CDR3 region has 11 residues. Germline loops: CDR1 SQVTM, CDR2 ANQGSEA. The V end lost 0 bases, the J end lost 5 bases, and 1 base lay between the germline ends.

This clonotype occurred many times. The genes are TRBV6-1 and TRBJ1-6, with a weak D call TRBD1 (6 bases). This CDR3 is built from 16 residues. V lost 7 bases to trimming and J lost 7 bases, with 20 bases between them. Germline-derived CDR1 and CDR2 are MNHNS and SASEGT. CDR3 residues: CASNPGHRSANSPLHF. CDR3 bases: TGTGCCAGCAACCCGGGACATAGGTCTGCGAATTCACCCCTCCACTTT.

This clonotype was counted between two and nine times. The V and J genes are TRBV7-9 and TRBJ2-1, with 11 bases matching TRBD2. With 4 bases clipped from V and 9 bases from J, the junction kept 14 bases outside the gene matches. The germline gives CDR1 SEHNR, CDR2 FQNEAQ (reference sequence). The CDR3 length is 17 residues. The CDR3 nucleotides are TGTGCCAGCAGCTCGGACCGCGGGACTAGCGGTTTCAGTGAGCAGTTCTTC. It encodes CASSSDRGTSGFSEQFF.

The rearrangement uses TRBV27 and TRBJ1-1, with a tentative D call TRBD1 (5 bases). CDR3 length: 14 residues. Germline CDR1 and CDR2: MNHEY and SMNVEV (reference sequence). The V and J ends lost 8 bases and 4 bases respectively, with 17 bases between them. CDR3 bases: TGTGCCAGCTCTGGGGGGGGGTTGGGCACTGAAGCTTTCTTT. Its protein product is CASSGGGLGTEAFF.

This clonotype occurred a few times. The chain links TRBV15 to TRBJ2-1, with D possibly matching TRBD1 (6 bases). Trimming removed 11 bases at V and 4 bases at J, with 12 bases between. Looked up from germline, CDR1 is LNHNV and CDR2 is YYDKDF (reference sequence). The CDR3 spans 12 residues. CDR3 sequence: CAAADSYNEQFF. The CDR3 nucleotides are TGTGCCGCCGCGGACAGTTACAATGAGCAGTTCTTC.

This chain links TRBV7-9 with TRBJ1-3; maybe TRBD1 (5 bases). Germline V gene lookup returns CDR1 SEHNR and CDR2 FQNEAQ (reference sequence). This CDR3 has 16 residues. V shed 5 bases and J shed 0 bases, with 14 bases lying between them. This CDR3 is CASSPRGGISGNTIYF. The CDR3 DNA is TGTGCCAGCAGCCCGCGGGGGGGGATCTCTGGAAACACCATATATTTT.

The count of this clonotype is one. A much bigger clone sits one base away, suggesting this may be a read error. The CDR3 nucleotides are TGTGCCAGCAGATTTACAGGCTCCCAAGAGACCCAGTACTTC. Residues: CASRFTGSQETQYF. The V and J genes are TRBV28 and TRBJ2-5, with D possibly TRBD1 on 5 matching bases. Germline lookup yields CDR1 MDHEN and CDR2 SYDVKM. The CDR3 has 14 amino acids. V was clipped by 6 bases and J by 1 base, with 12 bases between them.

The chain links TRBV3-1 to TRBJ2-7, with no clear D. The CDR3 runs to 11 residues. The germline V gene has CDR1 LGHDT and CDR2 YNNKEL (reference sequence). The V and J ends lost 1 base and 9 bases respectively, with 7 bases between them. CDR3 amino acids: CASSQARVQYF. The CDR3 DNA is TGTGCCAGCAGCCAAGCAAGGGTGCAGTACTTC.

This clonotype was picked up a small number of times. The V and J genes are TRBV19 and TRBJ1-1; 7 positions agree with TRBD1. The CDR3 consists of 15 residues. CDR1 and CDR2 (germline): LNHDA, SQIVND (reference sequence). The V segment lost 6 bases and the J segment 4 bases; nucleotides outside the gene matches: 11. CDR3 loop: CASSPVTRGGTEAFF. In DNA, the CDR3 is TGTGCCAGTAGCCCCGTAACCAGGGGGGGCACTGAAGCTTTCTTT.